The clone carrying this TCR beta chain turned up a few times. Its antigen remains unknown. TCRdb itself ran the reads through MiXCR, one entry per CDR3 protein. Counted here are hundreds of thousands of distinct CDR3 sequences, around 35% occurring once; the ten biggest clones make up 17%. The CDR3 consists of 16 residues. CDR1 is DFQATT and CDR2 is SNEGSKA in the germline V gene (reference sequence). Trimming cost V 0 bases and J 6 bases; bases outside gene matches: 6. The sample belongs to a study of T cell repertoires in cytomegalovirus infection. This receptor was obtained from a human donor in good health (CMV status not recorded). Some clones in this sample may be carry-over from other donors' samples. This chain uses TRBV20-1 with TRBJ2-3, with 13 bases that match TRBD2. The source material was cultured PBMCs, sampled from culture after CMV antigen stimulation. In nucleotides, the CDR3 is TGCAGTGCTAGAGAGTGGACTAGCGGGAGTATTGATACGCAGTATTTT. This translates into CSAREWTSGSIDTQYF.